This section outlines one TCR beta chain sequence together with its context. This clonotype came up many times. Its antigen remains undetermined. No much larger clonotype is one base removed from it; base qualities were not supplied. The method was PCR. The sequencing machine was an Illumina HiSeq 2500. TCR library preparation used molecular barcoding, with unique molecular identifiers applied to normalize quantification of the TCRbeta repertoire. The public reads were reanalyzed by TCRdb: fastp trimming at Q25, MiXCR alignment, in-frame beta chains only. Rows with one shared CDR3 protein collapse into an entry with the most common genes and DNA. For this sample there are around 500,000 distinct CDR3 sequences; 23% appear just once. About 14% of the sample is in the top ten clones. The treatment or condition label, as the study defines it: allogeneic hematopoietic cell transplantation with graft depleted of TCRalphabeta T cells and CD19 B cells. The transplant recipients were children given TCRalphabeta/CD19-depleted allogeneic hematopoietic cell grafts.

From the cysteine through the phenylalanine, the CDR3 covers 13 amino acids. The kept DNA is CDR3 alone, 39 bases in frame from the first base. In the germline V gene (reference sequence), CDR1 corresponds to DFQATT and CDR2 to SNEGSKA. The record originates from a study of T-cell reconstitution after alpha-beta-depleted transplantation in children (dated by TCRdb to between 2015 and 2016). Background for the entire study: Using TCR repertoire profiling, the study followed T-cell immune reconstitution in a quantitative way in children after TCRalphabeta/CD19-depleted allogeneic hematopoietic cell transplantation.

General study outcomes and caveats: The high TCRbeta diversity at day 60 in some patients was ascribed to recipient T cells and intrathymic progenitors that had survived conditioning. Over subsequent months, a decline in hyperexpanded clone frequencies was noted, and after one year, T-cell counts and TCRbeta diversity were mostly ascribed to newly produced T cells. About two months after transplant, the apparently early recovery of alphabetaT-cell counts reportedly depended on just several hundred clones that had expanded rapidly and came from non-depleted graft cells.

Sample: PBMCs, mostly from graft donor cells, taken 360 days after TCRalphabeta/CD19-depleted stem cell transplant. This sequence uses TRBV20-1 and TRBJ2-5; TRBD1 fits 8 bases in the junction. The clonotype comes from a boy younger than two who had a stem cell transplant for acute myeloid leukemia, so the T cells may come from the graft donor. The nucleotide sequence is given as TGCAGCCCCCGAGGACAGGGTGGAGAGACCCAGTACTTC. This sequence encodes CSPRGQGGETQYF.